Each of the 7 T cell receptor beta chains below was sequenced from the same sample in a study of T cells in women clearing cervical HPV infection. Profiling relied on immunoSEQ multiplex PCR, and the TCRdb table lists in-frame clones only, not all of them. There are about 41,000 clones in the sample, with less than 8.5% held by the top ten. Material for sequencing was blood buffy coat. The source is a woman between 18 and 69 years old with a cervical HPV16 infection that either progressed to CIN3+ or cleared (not recorded which).

As concerns this clone: The CDR3 goes on 3 residues after the read ends, and that part is filled in from the germline J gene. This rearrangement joins TRBV6-1 to TRBJ2-5; D uncertain. Trimming pared 3 bases from V and 5 bases from J, leaving 13 bases between. CDR1 and CDR2 (germline): MNHNS, SASEGT. CDR3 size: 14 residues. CDR3 DNA (partial): TGTGCCAGCAGTGAGGAAGGGCCGATTGAGACC. Residues: CASSEEGPIET. The full CDR3 protein reads CASSEEGPIETQYF.

CDR3 DNA, as far as it was read: TGTGCCAGCACTTCCCCCAGGGTTGGCGAGACC. As protein: CASTSPRVGET. The entire CDR3 is CASTSPRVGETQYF. The chain links TRBV2 to TRBJ2-5; D might be TRBD1 (5 bases). The read falls 3 residues short of the CDR3 end, and the missing part is taken from the germline J gene. The CDR3 totals 14 residues. Trimming removed 7 bases from V and 5 bases from J, with 17 bases in between. Germline V CDR1 and CDR2: SNHLY, FYNNEI.

Concerning this clone: The CDR3 end is not reached by the read, which stops 3 residues before it; the germline J gene fills it in. Other DNA sequences in the same sample also yield this CDR3. The gene calls are TRBV11-3 and TRBJ2-5, with 12 bases aligning to TRBD2. This CDR3 contains 14 residues. V trimming: 5 bases; J trimming: 4 bases; junction bases outside the gene matches: 2. Looked up from germline, CDR1 is SGHNT and CDR2 is YENEEA. The chain's CDR3 is CASSPGLAGETQYF. The sequenced part of the CDR3 DNA is TGTGCCAGCAGCCCGGGACTAGCGGGAGAGACC.

CDR3 in amino acids: CASSLASSGGASDTQYF. The DNA read from the CDR3 is TGCGCCAGCAGCTTGGCTTCTAGCGGGGGGGCATCGGATACG. The V and J genes are TRBV5-1 and TRBJ2-3, with TRBD2 matching over 12 bases. The CDR3 end is not reached by the read, which stops 3 residues before it; the germline J gene fills it in. V gave up 0 bases and J gave up 6 bases; unmatched junction bases: 8. Per germline, CDR1 SGHRS and CDR2 YFSETQ. The CDR3 totals 17 residues.

Turning to this clone: Read coverage stops 3 residues before the CDR3 terminus; the germline J gene supplies the remainder. The chain has TRBV28 and TRBJ2-2; 9 nucleotides match TRBD2. CDR3 length: 17 residues. Trimming removed 4 bases from V and 1 base from J; junction bases left unmatched: 7. Germline V gene lookup returns CDR1 MDHEN and CDR2 SYDVKM. CDR3 loop: CASSSPPTSGNTGELFF. CDR3 bases read: TGTGCCAGCAGTTCCCCGCCGACTAGCGGGAACACCGGGGAG.

In the case of this clone: The read finishes 3 residues shy of the CDR3 end, and the germline J gene is used to complete it. The chain links TRBV18 to TRBJ1-1; TRBD1 matches 9 bases. Per the germline V gene, CDR1 is KGHSH and CDR2 is LQKENI. The CDR3 covers 13 residues. The V segment lost 3 bases and the J segment 7 bases; nucleotides outside the gene matches: 3. This chain's CDR3 is CASSPGTGFEAFF. The sequenced part of the CDR3 DNA is TGTGCCAGCTCACCCGGGACAGGGTTTGAA.

For this clone: Sequencing ends 3 residues short of the CDR3 end; the germline J gene provides the rest. The V call is TRBV11-2, the J call TRBJ2-7; perhaps TRBD2 as D (6 bases). CDR1 and CDR2 (germline): SGHAT, FQNNGV. CDR3 length: 15 residues. The germline V and J ends were trimmed by 5 bases and 2 bases, with 16 bases remaining between them. The sequenced CDR3 bases are TGTGCCAGCAGCATCCCGCGGGGTATCCCCTACGAG. Translation: CASSIPRGIPYE. In full, the CDR3 is CASSIPRGIPYEQYF.